This T cell receptor beta chain was sequenced in a study of blood T cell repertoires in COVID-19. At the level of the study: The origin of the acute and convalescent COVID-19 samples was the United States, Italy and Spain. PBMCs, B-cell-depleted T cells, or T cells provided the cDNA or gDNA that made up the material.

The V and J ends lost 9 bases and 4 bases respectively, with 9 bases between them. The CDR3 is made up of 11 amino acids. Germline values: CDR1 SGHRS, CDR2 YFSETQ. Sequencing was performed with immunoSEQ multiplex PCR; in TCRdb, only in-frame clones are kept and a portion is missing. The sample comprises about 290,000 clones, roughly 90% of which are singletons, and about 4.6% rests with the top ten. Sequences were obtained from peripheral blood. This chain joins TRBV5-1 and TRBJ2-3; no definite D call. This TCR was recovered from a man aged 35 to 55 with acute or convalescent COVID-19. CDR3 protein: CATTSADTQYF. The CDR3, as DNA: TGCGCCACCACCAGCGCAGATACGCAGTATTTT.